A single sample gave rise to the 7 T cell receptor beta chains below, sequenced in a study of Ad26.COV2.S vaccination and SARS-CoV-2 variants. The treatment denotes: 15 to 20 received Ad26.COV2.S at low or high dose, single or two shots; about 5 received placebo; per-sample allocation not given. Specimens were obtained on day 63 following the first vaccine or placebo injection. Profiling relied on immunoSEQ multiplex PCR, and the TCRdb table lists in-frame clones only, not all of them. The sample records hundreds of thousands of clones, around 87% being singletons. Specimen: peripheral blood, collected in a trial of Ad26.COV2.S vaccine versus placebo. These receptors all come from a person between 18 and 65 years old who received the Ad26.COV2.S COVID-19 vaccine or a placebo.

The chain recombines TRBV6-5 with TRBJ1-4, with D maybe TRBD1 (5 bases). Germline values: CDR1 MNHEY, CDR2 SVGAGI. The length of the CDR3 is 15 residues. The ends were cut back, 7 bases at V and 8 bases at J, with 20 bases in the middle. The CDR3 spells CASTRLRGGEEKLFF. In DNA, the CDR3 is TGTGCCAGCACCAGATTGAGGGGCGGTGAGGAAAAACTGTTTTTT.

The V call is TRBV3-1 (or the pseudogene TRBV3-2), the J call TRBJ2-5, with D perhaps matching TRBD1 or TRBD2 (6 bases each). Trimming pared 1 base from V and 7 bases from J, leaving 13 bases between. The length of the CDR3 is 14 residues. Germline loops: CDR1 LGHDT, CDR2 YNNKEL (reference sequence). CDR3 coding DNA: TGTGCCAGCAGCCAAGGGGGGGCTAGCAGGACCCAGTACTTC. The encoded protein is CASSQGGASRTQYF.

The rearrangement joins TRBV6-5 to TRBJ1-4, with D perhaps TRBD1 (5 bases). There are 15 residues in the CDR3. Germline V gene sequence: CDR1 MNHEY, CDR2 SVGAGI. V lost 0 bases and J 4 bases, leaving 9 bases between the germline ends. The CDR3 here is CASSYSLRGNEKLFF. Here the CDR3 DNA reads TGTGCCAGCAGTTACTCGTTAAGGGGTAATGAAAAACTGTTTTTT.

This rearrangement joins TRBV6-5 to TRBJ1-2, with TRBD1 identical over 8 bases. J was trimmed by 4 bases and V by 6 bases; bases with no gene match: 7. The CDR3 totals 14 residues. Per the germline V gene, CDR1 is MNHEY and CDR2 is SVGAGI. CDR3 residues: CASSRGQGLYGYTF. CDR3 sequence (DNA): TGTGCCAGCAGCCGCGGACAGGGTCTCTATGGCTACACCTTC.

The chain has TRBV7-2 and TRBJ2-5; TRBD1 agrees at 9 bases. The CDR3 is made up of 14 amino acids. V trimming: 3 bases; J trimming: 5 bases; junction bases outside the gene matches: 4. In germline, CDR1 is SGHTA, CDR2 FQGNSA. The CDR3 coding sequence is TGTGCCAGCAGCTTTACAGGGGGCGGGGAGACCCAGTACTTC. It translates to CASSFTGGGETQYF.

Only one count was recorded for this clone. The gene calls are TRBV3-1 (or the pseudogene TRBV3-2) and TRBJ2-2; 14 nucleotides align to TRBD2. Germline V lookup: CDR1 LGHDT, CDR2 YNNKEL (reference sequence). The CDR3 covers 18 residues. Germline trimming cut 4 bases from V and 2 bases from J; bases unmatched to any gene: 6. The CDR3 is CASSRGLAGGLNTGELFF. CDR3 nucleotide sequence: TGTGCCAGCAGCCGTGGACTAGCGGGGGGCCTAAACACCGGGGAGCTGTTTTTT.

The J gene is TRBJ1-1, the V gene TRBV19; 7 bases line up with TRBD1. The CDR3 length is 15 residues. Germline V CDR1 and CDR2: LNHDA, SQIVND (reference sequence). The V and J ends lost 4 bases and 3 bases, in that order; junction bases with no gene match: 8. The CDR3 DNA is TGTGCCAGTAGTACAGGACAGGTCGGTTACACTGAAGCTTTCTTT. Translated: CASSTGQVGYTEAFF.